This T cell receptor beta chain originates from a study of blood T cells in healthy people across ages. General study results and limits: Higher diversity and more naive CD4+ cells were features of long-lived donors, compared to aged donors. Unsorted PBMCs blocked a conclusive comparison of naive and antigen-experienced cells.

As for this clonotype: Its specificity is unknown.

Extraction of total RNA produced a minimum of 5.5 micrograms from each sample. CDR1 is SEHNR and CDR2 is FQNEAQ in the germline V gene (reference sequence). CDR3 length: 14 residues. Trimming took off 2 bases at V and 1 base at J, with 8 bases between the two ends. For the second PCR, which ran for roughly 7 to 11 cycles, a sample-barcoded 5' primer and a J-beta primer mix were used. Each cDNA molecule carried a tag from a template-switch adaptor that contained 12 random nucleotides. TCRdb re-analysed the 5' RACE reads in MiXCR, keeping a single row per CDR3 protein. The data hold around 690,000 distinct CDR3 sequences, with around 54% observed a single time.

The receptor's source is a man in his sixties in good health. The chain has TRBV7-9 and TRBJ1-1; no clear D gene. Sequences were obtained from blood. The CDR3: CASSLFAENTEAFF. The CDR3 coding sequence is TGTGCCAGCAGCTTATTCGCCGAGAACACTGAAGCTTTCTTT.